The T cell receptor (beta chain) under discussion was sequenced for a study of blood T cell repertoires in COVID-19. Sequencing was performed with immunoSEQ multiplex PCR; in TCRdb, only in-frame clones are kept and a portion is missing. The table lists about 250,000 clones, 88% of them singletons. V dropped 3 bases and J dropped 7; count of bases not matched to a gene: 5. This CDR3 spans 15 amino acids. Per the germline V gene, CDR1 is ENHRY and CDR2 is SYGVKD. What was sequenced was PBMCs or T cells enriched from blood (not recorded which). This sequence joins TRBV10-3 and TRBJ2-1, with TRBD2 identical over 11 bases. This TCR came from a woman between 45 and 65 years old who had recovered from COVID-19. The CDR3 DNA reads as TGTGCCATCAGTGAACTAGCGGGAGTGGGTAATGAGCAGTTCTTC. As protein: CAISELAGVGNEQFF.